These 2 T cell receptor beta chains were all obtained from the same sample, sequenced in a study of T-cell memory formation after mild COVID-19. TCRdb re-called the 5' RACE reads with MiXCR, one entry per CDR3 protein. This sample has roughly 49,000 distinct CDR3 sequences, with around 25% found just once. The source material was PBMCs or a T cell subset sorted from them (not recorded which). All receptors come from a young man who had mild COVID-19 (a few samples of this study predate the infection). Cell type and time point are not known.

There are a few counts of this clonotype. V gene TRBV7-9 combines with J gene TRBJ1-1; perhaps TRBD1 as D (6 bases). This CDR3 has 15 amino acids. Germline V gives CDR1 SEHNR, CDR2 FQNEAQ (reference sequence). The germline V and J ends were trimmed by 3 bases and 6 bases, with 17 bases remaining between them. The CDR3 coding sequence is TGTGCCAGCAGCTTTAGGGGGTCGGAGGAGGCTGAAGCTTTCTTT. This sequence encodes CASSFRGSEEAEAFF.

The V and J genes are TRBV4-3 and TRBJ2-5; D tentatively reads TRBD1 or TRBD2 (6 bases each). Trimming removed 1 base at V and 1 base at J, with 16 bases between. Germline V gene lookup returns CDR1 LGHNA and CDR2 YSLEER. The CDR3 is 17 residues long. CDR3 amino acids: CASSQGRGGWAQETQYF. In DNA, the CDR3 is TGCGCCAGCAGCCAAGGGAGAGGGGGGTGGGCCCAAGAGACCCAGTACTTC.